These 8 T cell receptor beta chains were all obtained from the same sample, sequenced in a study of blood T cell repertoires in COVID-19. Produced via immunoSEQ multiplex PCR; TCRdb's table is partial and in-frame only. The sample holds about 40,000 clones; roughly 86% are singletons and the top ten take approximately 19%. The specimen sequenced was peripheral blood. These receptors came from a man aged 45-65 years in a cohort sampled during active COVID-19.

The chain recombines TRBV19 with TRBJ2-1, with D maybe TRBD2 (6 bases). The CDR3 covers 14 residues. Germline assignment: CDR1 LNHDA and CDR2 SQIVND (reference sequence). V lost 1 base to trimming and J lost 7 bases, with 11 bases between them. The DNA of the CDR3 is TGTGCCAGTAGTATAGGGCAGGGAGGAAATGAGCAGTTCTTC. Amino acids: CASSIGQGGNEQFF.

The chain combines TRBV7-9 with TRBJ1-1; no firm D call. Trimming shortened V by 1 base and J by 4 bases, and 16 bases separated the two germline ends. The V gene's germline CDR1 is SEHNR and CDR2 FQNEAQ (reference sequence). The CDR3 covers 16 residues. The CDR3 protein is CASSLGAGEASTEAFF. CDR3 nucleotide sequence: TGTGCCAGCAGCTTAGGGGCCGGGGAGGCTAGCACTGAAGCTTTCTTT.

This clone has only a few counts. The chain uses TRBV7-2 and TRBJ1-2; the match to TRBD1 covers 8 bases. Germline values: CDR1 SGHTA, CDR2 FQGNSA. The CDR3 is 14 amino acids. The trim removed 1 base at V and 3 bases at J, leaving 1 base unmatched. CDR3 sequence (DNA): TGTGCCAGCAGCTTAGGGGACAGGTACTATGGCTACACCTTC. Translating it yields CASSLGDRYYGYTF.

The chain couples TRBV4-1 to TRBJ1-3, with D hard to call. V lost 0 bases and J 0 bases, leaving 9 bases between the germline ends. The CDR3 totals 16 residues. In germline, CDR1 is MGHRA, CDR2 YSYEKL. The CDR3, as DNA: TGCGCCAGCAGCCAAGACAGCAGGATCTCTGGAAACACCATATATTTT. It codes for CASSQDSRISGNTIYF.

The genes are TRBV10-3 and TRBJ2-1; 7 nucleotides line up with TRBD2. Germline CDR1 is ENHRY and CDR2 is SYGVKD. V lost 3 bases to trimming and J lost 7 bases; unmatched junction nucleotides: 6. The CDR3 loop spans 14 amino acids. CDR3 region: CAISDGRKRNEQFF. CDR3 DNA sequence: TGTGCCATCAGTGACGGGAGGAAGCGTAATGAGCAGTTCTTC.

This chain uses TRBV9 with TRBJ2-7; D perhaps matches TRBD1 (6 bases). This CDR3 is 11 amino acids long. Germline V gene lookup returns CDR1 SGDLS and CDR2 YYNGEE. CDR3 residues: CAWDIAYEQYV. CDR3 in DNA: TGTGCTTGGGACATAGCCTACGAGCAGTACGTC.

This chain uses TRBV7-9 with TRBJ1-1; D not resolved. Trimming pared 1 base from V and 4 bases from J, leaving 10 bases between. The germline V gene encodes CDR1 SEHNR and CDR2 FQNEAQ (reference sequence). The CDR3 extends over 14 amino acids. This chain's CDR3 is CASSLDGGATEAFF. The CDR3 nucleotides read TGTGCCAGCAGCTTAGACGGCGGAGCCACTGAAGCTTTCTTT. The variable domain in full, completed from reference TRBV7-9 and TRBJ1-1, reads DTGVSQNPRHKITKRGQNVTFRCDPISEHNRLYWYRQTLGQGPEFLTYFQNEAQLEKSRLLSDRFSAERPKGSFSTLEIQRTEQGDSAMYLCASSLDGGATEAFFGQGTRLTVV.

This chain connects TRBV6-6 to TRBJ2-3; D unresolved. The germline gives CDR1 MNHNY, CDR2 SVGAGI (reference sequence). The CDR3 contains 14 residues. Deletions cut 9 bases from V and 1 base from J, with 14 bases between. CDR3 in DNA: TGTGCCAGTTTTTCGTCGGTTGGCACAGATACGCAGTATTTT. Translating it yields CASFSSVGTDTQYF.